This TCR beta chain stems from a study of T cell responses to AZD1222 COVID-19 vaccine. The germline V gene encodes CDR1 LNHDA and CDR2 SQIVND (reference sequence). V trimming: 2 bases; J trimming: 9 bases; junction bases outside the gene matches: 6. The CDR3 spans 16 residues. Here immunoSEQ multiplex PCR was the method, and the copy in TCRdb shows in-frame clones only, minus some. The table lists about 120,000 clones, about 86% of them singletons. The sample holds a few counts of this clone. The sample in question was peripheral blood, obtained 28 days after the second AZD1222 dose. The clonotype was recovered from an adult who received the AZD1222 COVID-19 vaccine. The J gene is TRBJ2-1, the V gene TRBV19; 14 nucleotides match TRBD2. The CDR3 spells CASSIRLAGGHGEQFF. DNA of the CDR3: TGTGCCAGTAGTATAAGACTAGCGGGGGGGCATGGTGAGCAGTTCTTC.